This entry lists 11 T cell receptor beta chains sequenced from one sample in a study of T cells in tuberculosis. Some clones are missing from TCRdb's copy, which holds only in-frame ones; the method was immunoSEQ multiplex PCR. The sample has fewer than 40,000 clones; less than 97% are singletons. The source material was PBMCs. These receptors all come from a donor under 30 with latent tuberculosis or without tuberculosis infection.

The chain's CDR3 is CASSLGAGPLYEQYF. CDR3 sequence (DNA): TGCGCCAGCAGCTTGGGAGCGGGACCACTCTACGAGCAGTACTTC. The V gene is TRBV5-1, the J gene TRBJ2-7, with 7 nucleotides matching TRBD2. In germline, CDR1 is SGHRS, CDR2 YFSETQ. CDR3 length: 15 amino acids. Losses at the gene ends were 0 bases for V and 3 bases for J; bases not matched to a gene: 6.

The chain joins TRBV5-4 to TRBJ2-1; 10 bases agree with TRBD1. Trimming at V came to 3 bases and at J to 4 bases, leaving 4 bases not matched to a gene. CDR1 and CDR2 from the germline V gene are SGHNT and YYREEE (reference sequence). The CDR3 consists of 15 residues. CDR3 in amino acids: CASSSGQGRYNEQFF. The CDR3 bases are TGTGCCAGCAGCTCGGGACAGGGGCGGTACAATGAGCAGTTCTTC.

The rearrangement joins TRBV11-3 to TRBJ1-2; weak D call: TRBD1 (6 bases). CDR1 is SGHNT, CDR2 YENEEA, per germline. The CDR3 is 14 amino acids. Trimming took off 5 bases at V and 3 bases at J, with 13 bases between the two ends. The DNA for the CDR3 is TGTGCCAGCAGCCGGATACAGGGAGACTATGGCTACACCTTC. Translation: CASSRIQGDYGYTF.

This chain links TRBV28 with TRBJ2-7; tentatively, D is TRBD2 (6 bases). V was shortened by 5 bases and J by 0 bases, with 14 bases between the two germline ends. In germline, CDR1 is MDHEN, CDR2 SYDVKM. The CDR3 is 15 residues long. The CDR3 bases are TGTGCCAGCAGTCCTAGCGCATTTAGCTCCTACGAGCAGTACTTC. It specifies CASSPSAFSSYEQYF.

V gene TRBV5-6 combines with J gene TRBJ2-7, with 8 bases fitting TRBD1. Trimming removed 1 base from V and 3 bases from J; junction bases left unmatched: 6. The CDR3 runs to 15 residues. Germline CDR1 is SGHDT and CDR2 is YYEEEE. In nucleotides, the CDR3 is TGTGCCAGCAGCTTGCCTCGGGACAGGTTCTACGAGCAGTACTTC. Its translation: CASSLPRDRFYEQYF.

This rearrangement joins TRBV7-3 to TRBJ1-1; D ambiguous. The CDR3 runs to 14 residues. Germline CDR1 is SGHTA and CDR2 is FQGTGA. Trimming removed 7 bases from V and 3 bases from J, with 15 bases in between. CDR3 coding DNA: TGTGCCAGCACCTCCGGTGGAGGAGACACTGAAGCTTTCTTT. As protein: CASTSGGGDTEAFF.

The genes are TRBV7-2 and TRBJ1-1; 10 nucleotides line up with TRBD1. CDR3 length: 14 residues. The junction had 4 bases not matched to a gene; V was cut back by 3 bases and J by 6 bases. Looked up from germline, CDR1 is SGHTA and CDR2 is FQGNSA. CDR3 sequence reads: CASSLGQGRSEAFF. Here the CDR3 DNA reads TGTGCCAGCAGCTTGGGACAGGGGCGGTCTGAAGCTTTCTTT.

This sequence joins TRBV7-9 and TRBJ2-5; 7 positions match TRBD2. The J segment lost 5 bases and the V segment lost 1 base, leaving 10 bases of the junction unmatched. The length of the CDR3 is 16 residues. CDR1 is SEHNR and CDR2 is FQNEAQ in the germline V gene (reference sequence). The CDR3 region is CASSLGAGEGRETQYF. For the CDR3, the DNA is TGTGCCAGCAGCTTAGGTGCGGGGGAAGGCAGGGAGACCCAGTACTTC.

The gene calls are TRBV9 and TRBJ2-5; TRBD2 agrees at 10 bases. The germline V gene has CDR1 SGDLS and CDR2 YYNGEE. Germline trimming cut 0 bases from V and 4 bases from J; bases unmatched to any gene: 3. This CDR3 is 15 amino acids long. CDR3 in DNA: TGTGCCAGCAGCGTAGAACTAGCGGGAAGAGAGACCCAGTACTTC. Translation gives CASSVELAGRETQYF.

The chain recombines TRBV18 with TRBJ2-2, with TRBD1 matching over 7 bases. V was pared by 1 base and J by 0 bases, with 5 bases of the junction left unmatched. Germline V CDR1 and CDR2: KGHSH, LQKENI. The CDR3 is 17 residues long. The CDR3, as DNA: TGTGCCAGCTCACCACTATTGGGACAGACGAACACCGGGGAGCTGTTTTTT. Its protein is CASSPLLGQTNTGELFF.

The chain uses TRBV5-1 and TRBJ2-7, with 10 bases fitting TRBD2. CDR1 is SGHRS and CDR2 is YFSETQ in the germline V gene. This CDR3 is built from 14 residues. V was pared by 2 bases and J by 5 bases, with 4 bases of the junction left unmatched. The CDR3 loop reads CASSFSGRGDEQYF. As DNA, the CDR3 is TGCGCCAGCAGCTTCAGCGGGAGGGGGGACGAGCAGTACTTC.